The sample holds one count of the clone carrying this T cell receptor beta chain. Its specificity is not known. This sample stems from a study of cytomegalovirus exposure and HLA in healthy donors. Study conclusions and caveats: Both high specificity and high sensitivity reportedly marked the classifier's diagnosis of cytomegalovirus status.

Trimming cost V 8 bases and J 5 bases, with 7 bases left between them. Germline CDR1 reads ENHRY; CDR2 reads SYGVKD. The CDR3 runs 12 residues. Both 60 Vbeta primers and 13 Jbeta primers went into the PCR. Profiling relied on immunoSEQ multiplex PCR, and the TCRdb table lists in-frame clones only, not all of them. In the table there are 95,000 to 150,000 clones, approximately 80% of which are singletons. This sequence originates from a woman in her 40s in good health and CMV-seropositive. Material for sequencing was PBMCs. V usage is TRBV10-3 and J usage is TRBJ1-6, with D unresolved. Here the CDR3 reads CAIRDNNSPLHF. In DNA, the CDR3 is TGTGCCATCCGGGATAATAATTCACCCCTCCACTTT.